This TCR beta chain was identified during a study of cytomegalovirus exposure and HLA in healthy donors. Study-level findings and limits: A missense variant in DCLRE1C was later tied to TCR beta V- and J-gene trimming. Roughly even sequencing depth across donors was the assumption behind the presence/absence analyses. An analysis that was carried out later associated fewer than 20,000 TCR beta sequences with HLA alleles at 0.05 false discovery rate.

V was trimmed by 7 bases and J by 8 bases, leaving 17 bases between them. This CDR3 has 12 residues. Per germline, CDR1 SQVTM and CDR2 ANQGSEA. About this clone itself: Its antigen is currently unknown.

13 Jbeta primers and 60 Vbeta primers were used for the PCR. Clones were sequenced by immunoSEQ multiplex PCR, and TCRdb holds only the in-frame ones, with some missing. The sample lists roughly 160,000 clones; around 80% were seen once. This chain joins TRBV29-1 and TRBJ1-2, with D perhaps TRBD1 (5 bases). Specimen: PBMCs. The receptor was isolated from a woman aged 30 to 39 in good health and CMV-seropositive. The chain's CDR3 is CSENGQGGGYTF. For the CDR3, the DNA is TGCAGCGAAAACGGTCAGGGAGGGGGCTACACCTTC. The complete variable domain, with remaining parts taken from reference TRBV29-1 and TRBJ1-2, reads SAVISQKPSRDICQRGTSLTIQCQVDSQVTMMFWYRQQPGQSLTLIATANQGSEATYESGFVIDKFPISRPNLTFSTLTVSNMSPEDSSIYLCSENGQGGGYTFGSGTRLTVV.